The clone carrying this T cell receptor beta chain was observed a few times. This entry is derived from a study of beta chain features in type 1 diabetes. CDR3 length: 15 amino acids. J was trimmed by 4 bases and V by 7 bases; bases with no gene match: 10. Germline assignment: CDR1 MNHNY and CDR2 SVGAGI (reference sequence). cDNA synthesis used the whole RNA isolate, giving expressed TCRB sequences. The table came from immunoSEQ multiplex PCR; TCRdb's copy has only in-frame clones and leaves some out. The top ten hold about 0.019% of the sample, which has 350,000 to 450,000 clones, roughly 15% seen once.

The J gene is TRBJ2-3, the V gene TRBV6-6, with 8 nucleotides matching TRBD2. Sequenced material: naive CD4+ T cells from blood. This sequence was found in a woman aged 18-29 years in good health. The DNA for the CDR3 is TGTGCCAGCACCCGGGGGGGGCTTGGGGCAGATACGCAGTATTTT. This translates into CASTRGGLGADTQYF.